The TCR beta chain described here comes from a study of T cell repertoires in aging, cancer and after chemotherapy. Whole-study context: Patients with glioblastoma brain tumors were sampled before and after temozolomide-based therapy. General observations from the study: In cancer patients, declining TCR diversity with age involved lost richness and lost evenness. Untreated cancer patients had significantly lower blood TCR diversity than age-matched healthy donors.

Amplification of TCR beta used genomic DNA extracted from peripheral blood. Between the trimmed V and J ends, which lost 3 bases and 1 base, there was a span of 6 bases. This CDR3 is 13 amino acids long. Germline CDR1 is MNHEY and CDR2 is SVGAGI. Rearranged V-D-J TRB sequences were amplified with a mixed TRB-A/B primer pool. TCRdb analysed the multiplex PCR reads with MiXCR anew, one entry per CDR3 protein. Of 2,000 to 2,500 distinct CDR3 sequences in the sample, under 30% were seen once. This clonotype is labeled as medium-sized. Its specificity is not known. The sequenced sample was blood. This TCR derives from a human donor with a solid tumor. V usage is TRBV6-5 and J usage is TRBJ1-1; D gene uncertain. CDR3 protein: CASSYWRNTEAFF. CDR3 sequence (DNA): TGTGCCAGCAGTTATTGGAGGAACACTGAAGCTTTCTTT.